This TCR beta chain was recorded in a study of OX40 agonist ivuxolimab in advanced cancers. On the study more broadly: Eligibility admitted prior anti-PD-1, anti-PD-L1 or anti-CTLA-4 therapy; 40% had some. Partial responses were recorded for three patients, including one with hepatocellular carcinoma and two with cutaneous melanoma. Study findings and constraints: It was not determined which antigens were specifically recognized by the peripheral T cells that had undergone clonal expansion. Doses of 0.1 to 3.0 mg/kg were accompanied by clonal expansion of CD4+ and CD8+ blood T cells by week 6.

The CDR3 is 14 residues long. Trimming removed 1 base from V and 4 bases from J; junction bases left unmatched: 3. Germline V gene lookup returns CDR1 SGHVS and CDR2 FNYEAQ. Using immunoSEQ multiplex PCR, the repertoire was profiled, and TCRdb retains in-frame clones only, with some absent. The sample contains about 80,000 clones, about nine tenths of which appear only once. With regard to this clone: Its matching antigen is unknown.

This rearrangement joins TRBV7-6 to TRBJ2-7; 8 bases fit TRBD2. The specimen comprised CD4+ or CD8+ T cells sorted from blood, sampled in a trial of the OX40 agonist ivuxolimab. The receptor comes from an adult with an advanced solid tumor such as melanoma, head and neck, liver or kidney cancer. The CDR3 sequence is CASSLESGGYEQYF. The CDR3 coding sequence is TGTGCCAGCAGCTTAGAGAGCGGGGGTTACGAGCAGTACTTC.